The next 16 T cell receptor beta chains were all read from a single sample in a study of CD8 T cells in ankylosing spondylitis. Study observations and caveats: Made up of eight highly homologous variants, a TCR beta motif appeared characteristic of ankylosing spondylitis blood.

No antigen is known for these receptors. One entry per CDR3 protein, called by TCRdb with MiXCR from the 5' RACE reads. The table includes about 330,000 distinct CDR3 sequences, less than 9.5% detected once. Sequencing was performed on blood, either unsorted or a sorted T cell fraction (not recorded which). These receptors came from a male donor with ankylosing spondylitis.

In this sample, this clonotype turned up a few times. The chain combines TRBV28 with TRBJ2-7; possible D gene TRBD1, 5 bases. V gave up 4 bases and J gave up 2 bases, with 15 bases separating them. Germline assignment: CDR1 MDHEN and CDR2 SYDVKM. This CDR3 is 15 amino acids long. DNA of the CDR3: TGTGCCAGCAGTTCTACAGGTCGCCCTACCTACGAGCAGTACTTC. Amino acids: CASSSTGRPTYEQYF.

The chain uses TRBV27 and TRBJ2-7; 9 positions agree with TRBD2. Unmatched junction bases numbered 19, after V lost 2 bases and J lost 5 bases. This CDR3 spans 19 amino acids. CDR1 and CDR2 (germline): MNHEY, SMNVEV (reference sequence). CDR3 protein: CASSLIGGLAQNFVDEQYF. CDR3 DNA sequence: TGTGCCAGCAGTTTAATTGGGGGACTAGCCCAAAACTTCGTCGACGAGCAGTACTTC.

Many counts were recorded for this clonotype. The chain's CDR3 is CASSLPGVDSPLHF. In DNA form, the CDR3 reads TGCGCCAGCAGCTTACCAGGGGTGGATTCACCCCTCCACTTT. The chain employs TRBV5-1 and TRBJ1-6, with D tentatively TRBD1 (6 bases). The CDR3 covers 14 residues. Looked up from germline, CDR1 is SGHRS and CDR2 is YFSETQ. Trimming took off 2 bases at V and 8 bases at J, with 11 bases between the two ends.

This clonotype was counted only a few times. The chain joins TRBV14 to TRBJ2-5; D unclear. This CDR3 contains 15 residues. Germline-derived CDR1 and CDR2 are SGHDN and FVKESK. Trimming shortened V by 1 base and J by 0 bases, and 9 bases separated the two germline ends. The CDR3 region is CASSQVGTYQETQYF. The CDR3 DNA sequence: TGTGCCAGCAGCCAAGTTGGCACTTACCAAGAGACCCAGTACTTC.

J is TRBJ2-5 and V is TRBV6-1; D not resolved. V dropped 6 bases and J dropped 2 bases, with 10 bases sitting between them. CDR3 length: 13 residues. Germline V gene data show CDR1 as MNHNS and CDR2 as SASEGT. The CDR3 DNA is TGTGCCAGCAGCGCGACTCGGCAAGAGACCCAGTACTTC. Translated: CASSATRQETQYF.

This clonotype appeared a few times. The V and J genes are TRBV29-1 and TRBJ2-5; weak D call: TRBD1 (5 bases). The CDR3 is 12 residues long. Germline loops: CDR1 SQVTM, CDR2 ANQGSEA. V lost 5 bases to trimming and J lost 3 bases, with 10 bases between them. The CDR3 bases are TGCAGCGTTTTTAAGACAGAAGAGACCCAGTACTTC. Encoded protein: CSVFKTEETQYF. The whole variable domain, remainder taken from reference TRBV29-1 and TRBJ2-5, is SAVISQKPSRDICQRGTSLTIQCQVDSQVTMMFWYRQQPGQSLTLIATANQGSEATYESGFVIDKFPISRPNLTFSTLTVSNMSPEDSSIYLCSVFKTEETQYFGPGTRLLVL.

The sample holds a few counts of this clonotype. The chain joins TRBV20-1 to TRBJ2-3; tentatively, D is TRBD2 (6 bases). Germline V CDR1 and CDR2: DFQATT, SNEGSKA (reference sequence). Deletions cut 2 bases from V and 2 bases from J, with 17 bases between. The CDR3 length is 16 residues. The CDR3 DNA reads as TGCAGTGCTAGAAGCCCGGCAGCGGGCTTCACAGATACGCAGTATTTT. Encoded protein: CSARSPAAGFTDTQYF.

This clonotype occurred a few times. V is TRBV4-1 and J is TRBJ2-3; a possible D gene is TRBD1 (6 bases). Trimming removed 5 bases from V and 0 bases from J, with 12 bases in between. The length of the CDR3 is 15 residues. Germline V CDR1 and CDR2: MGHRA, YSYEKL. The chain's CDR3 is CASSWTDSSTDTQYF. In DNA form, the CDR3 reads TGCGCCAGCAGCTGGACAGACAGTAGCACAGATACGCAGTATTTT.

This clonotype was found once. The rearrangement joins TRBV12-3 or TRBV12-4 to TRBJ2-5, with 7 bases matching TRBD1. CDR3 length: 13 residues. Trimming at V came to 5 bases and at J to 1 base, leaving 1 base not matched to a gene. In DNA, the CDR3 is TGTGCCAGCAGTGGACAGGCCCAAGAGACCCAGTACTTC. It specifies CASSGQAQETQYF.

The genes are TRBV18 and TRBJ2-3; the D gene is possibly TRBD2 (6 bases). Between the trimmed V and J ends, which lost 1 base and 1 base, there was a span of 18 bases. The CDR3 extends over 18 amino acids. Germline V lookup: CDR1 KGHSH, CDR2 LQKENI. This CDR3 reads CASSPLPASDMGTDTQYF. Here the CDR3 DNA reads TGTGCCAGCTCACCACTTCCAGCTAGCGACATGGGCACAGATACGCAGTATTTT. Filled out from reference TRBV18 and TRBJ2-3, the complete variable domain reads NAGVMQNPRHLVRRRGQEARLRCSPMKGHSHVYWYRQLPEEGLKFMVYLQKENIIDESGMPKERFSAEFPKEGPSILRIQQVVRGDSAAYFCASSPLPASDMGTDTQYFGPGTRLTVL.

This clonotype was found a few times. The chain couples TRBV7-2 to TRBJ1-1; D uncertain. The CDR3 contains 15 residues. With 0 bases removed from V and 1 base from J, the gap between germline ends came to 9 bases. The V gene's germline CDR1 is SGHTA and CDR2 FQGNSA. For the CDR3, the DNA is TGTGCCAGCAGCTTAGCATTCGGGGAGAACACTGAAGCTTTCTTT. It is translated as CASSLAFGENTEAFF.

This CDR3 reads CASIILASGYNEQFF. CDR3 sequence (DNA): TGTGCCAGCATAATACTAGCCTCAGGCTACAATGAGCAGTTCTTC. The rearrangement uses TRBV12-3 or TRBV12-4 and TRBJ2-1; D is possibly TRBD2 (6 bases). The V and J ends lost 7 bases and 3 bases respectively, with 16 bases between them. CDR3 length: 15 residues.

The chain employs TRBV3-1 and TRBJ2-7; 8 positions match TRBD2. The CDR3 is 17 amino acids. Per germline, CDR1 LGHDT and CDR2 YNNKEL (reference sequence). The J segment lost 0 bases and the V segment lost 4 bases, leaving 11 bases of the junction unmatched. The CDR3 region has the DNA TGTGCCAGCAGCCCCGAATGGACTAGCCGGCCCTCCTACGAGCAGTACTTC. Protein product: CASSPEWTSRPSYEQYF.

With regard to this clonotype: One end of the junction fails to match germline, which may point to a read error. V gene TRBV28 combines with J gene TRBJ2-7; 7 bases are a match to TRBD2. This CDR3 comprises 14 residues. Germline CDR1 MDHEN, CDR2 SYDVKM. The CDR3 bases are TGTGTCAGCAGCCCTTCCGGGGAGGGTTACGAGCAGTACTTC. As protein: CVSSPSGEGYEQYF.

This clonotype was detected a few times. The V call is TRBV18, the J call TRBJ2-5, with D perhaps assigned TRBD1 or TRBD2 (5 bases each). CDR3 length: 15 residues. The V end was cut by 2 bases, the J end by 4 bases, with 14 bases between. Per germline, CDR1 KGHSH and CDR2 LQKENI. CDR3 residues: CASSPRDPQRETQYF. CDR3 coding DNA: TGTGCCAGCTCACCAAGGGACCCGCAGCGAGAGACCCAGTACTTC.

The CDR3 protein is CASSLGVAVRTDTQYF. The CDR3 nucleotides are TGTGCCAGCAGCTTAGGGGTAGCGGTCCGCACAGATACGCAGTATTTT. The chain carries TRBV7-2 and TRBJ2-3; D is perhaps TRBD2 (6 bases). Germline V gene sequence: CDR1 SGHTA, CDR2 FQGNSA. The CDR3 length is 16 residues. With 1 base removed from V and 1 base from J, the gap between germline ends came to 12 bases.